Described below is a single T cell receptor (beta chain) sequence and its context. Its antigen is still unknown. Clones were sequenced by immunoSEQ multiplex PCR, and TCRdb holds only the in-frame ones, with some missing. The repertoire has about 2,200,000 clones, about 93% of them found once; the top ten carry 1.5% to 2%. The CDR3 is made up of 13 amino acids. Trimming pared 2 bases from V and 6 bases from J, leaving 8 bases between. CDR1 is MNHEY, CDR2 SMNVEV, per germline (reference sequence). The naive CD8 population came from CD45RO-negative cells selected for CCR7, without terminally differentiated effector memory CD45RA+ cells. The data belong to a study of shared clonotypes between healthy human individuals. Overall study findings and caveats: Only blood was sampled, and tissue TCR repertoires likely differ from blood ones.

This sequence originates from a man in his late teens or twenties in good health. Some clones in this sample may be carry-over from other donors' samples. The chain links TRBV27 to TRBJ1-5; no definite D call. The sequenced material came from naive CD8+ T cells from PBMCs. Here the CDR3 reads CASSLNRGQPQHF. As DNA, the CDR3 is TGTGCCAGCAGTTTAAATCGTGGTCAGCCCCAGCATTTT.